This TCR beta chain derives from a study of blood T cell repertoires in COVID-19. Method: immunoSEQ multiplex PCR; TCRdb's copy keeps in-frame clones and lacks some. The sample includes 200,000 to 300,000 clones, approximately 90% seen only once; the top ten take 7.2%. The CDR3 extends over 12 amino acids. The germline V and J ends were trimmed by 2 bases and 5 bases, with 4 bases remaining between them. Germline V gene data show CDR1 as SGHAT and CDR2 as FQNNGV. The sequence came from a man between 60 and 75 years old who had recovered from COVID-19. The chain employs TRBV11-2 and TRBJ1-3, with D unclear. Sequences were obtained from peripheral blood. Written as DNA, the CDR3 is TGTGCCAGCAGCTTAAACAGAAACACCATATATTTT. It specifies CASSLNRNTIYF.